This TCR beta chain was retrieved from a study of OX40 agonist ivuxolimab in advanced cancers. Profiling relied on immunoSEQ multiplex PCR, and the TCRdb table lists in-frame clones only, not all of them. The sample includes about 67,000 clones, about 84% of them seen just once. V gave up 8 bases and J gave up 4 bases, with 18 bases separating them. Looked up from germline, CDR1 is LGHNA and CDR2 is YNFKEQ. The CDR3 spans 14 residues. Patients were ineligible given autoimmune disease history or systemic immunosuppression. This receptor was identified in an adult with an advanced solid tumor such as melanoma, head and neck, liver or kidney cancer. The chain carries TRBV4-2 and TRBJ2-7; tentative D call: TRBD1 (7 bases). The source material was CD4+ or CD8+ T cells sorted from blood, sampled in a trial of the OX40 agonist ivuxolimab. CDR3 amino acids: CASGQDYGGYEQYF. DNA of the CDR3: TGTGCCAGCGGACAGGATTATGGAGGGTACGAGCAGTACTTC.